The 24 T cell receptor beta chains below were found in one sample sequenced in a study of beta chain features in type 1 diabetes. Study results and limitations: Across all four CD4+ subsets, people with type 1 diabetes showed modestly shorter TCRB CDR3s.

The study reverse transcribed the entire isolated RNA, so it sequenced expressed TCRB transcripts. Some clones are missing from TCRdb's copy, which holds only in-frame ones; the method was immunoSEQ multiplex PCR. This table holds about 360,000 clones, roughly 12% found once. No antigen has been assigned to these receptors. Sequencing input: naive CD4+ T cells from blood. These receptors were collected from a young woman with type 1 diabetes.

The chain uses TRBV13 and TRBJ1-1, with 11 bases fitting TRBD1. The germline V gene has CDR1 PRHDT and CDR2 FYEKMQ (reference sequence). The CDR3 is 15 residues long. Losses at the gene ends were 4 bases for V and 7 bases for J; bases not matched to a gene: 8. The CDR3 sequence: CASSWGGTGGNEAFF. Here the CDR3 DNA reads TGTGCCAGCAGCTGGGGGGGGACAGGGGGGAATGAAGCTTTCTTT.

The chain carries TRBV5-6 and TRBJ2-3; the D gene is possibly TRBD2 (5 bases). This CDR3 comprises 14 residues. Germline lookup yields CDR1 SGHDT and CDR2 YYEEEE. Trimming removed 3 bases at V and 2 bases at J, with 10 bases between. CDR3 DNA: TGTGCCAGCAGCTCCGGACTTCTCACAGATACGCAGTATTTT. Translated, it gives CASSSGLLTDTQYF.

This clone was counted only a few times. The same CDR3 can be traced to other DNA sequences in this sample. The chain recombines TRBV18 with TRBJ2-7; 9 bases line up with TRBD1. V trimming: 2 bases; J trimming: 0 bases; junction bases outside the gene matches: 2. CDR1 KGHSH and CDR2 LQKENI come from the germline V gene. The CDR3 runs to 15 residues. CDR3 region: CASSPGTGSSYEQYF. DNA of the CDR3: TGTGCCAGCTCACCAGGGACAGGGAGCTCCTACGAGCAGTACTTC.

The CDR3 DNA is TGTGCCAGCAGTAGACAGGGGGCCAGCGAGCAGTACTTC. The encoded protein is CASSRQGASEQYF. J is TRBJ2-7 and V is TRBV2, with 10 bases that match TRBD1. Germline CDR1 is SNHLY and CDR2 is FYNNEI. The trim removed 5 bases at V and 6 bases at J, leaving 4 bases unmatched. This CDR3 is built from 13 residues.

This sequence joins TRBV30 and TRBJ1-2; no definite D call. V dropped 3 bases and J dropped 8 bases, with 16 bases sitting between them. The CDR3 length is 13 residues. CDR1 is GTSNPN and CDR2 is SVGIG in the germline V gene (reference sequence). CDR3 DNA sequence: TGTGCCTGGAGCCTCGGCTCCTCGAGGGGCTACACCTTC. It codes for CAWSLGSSRGYTF.

This rearrangement joins TRBV28 to TRBJ1-2, with D maybe TRBD1 (5 bases). This CDR3 is built from 14 residues. The V end lost 8 bases, the J end lost 8 bases, and 21 bases lay between the germline ends. Germline CDR1 reads MDHEN; CDR2 reads SYDVKM. In DNA, the CDR3 is TGTGCCAGCCACCCGGGGGGTGTTTCTCGGGGCTACACCTTC. Protein sequence: CASHPGGVSRGYTF.

The rearrangement uses TRBV19 and TRBJ2-7, with D perhaps matching TRBD1 (6 bases). The CDR3 extends over 14 amino acids. V shed 5 bases and J shed 0 bases, with 11 bases lying between them. Germline CDR1 is LNHDA and CDR2 is SQIVND (reference sequence). CDR3 region: CASSRQVSSYEQYF. CDR3 in DNA: TGTGCCAGTAGTCGACAGGTGAGCTCCTACGAGCAGTACTTC.

This chain joins TRBV9 and TRBJ2-2; unclear D gene. The CDR3 consists of 16 residues. Germline CDR1 reads SGDLS; CDR2 reads YYNGEE. The germline V and J ends were trimmed by 1 base and 1 base, with 11 bases remaining between them. CDR3 sequence (DNA): TGTGCCAGCAGCGTAAGGCCCCCGGGGAACACCGGGGAGCTGTTTTTT. It specifies CASSVRPPGNTGELFF. Drawing the rest from reference TRBV9 and TRBJ2-2, the complete variable domain is DSGVTQTPKHLITATGQRVTLRCSPRSGDLSVYWYQQSLDQGLQFLIQYYNGEERAKGNILERFSAQQFPDLHSELNLSSLELGDSALYFCASSVRPPGNTGELFFGEGSRLTVL.

V gene TRBV19 combines with J gene TRBJ1-2, with D hard to call. Germline V gives CDR1 LNHDA, CDR2 SQIVND (reference sequence). This CDR3 contains 15 residues. V was pared by 7 bases and J by 0 bases, with 15 bases between. The CDR3 here is CASIAGSQANYGYTF. The CDR3 DNA sequence: TGTGCCAGTATTGCAGGTTCTCAAGCTAACTATGGCTACACCTTC.

The gene calls are TRBV2 and TRBJ2-7; 7 bases map to TRBD1. Germline CDR1 reads SNHLY; CDR2 reads FYNNEI. The CDR3 consists of 14 residues. Trimming took 4 bases from V and 3 from J; bases not matched to a gene: 6. This CDR3 reads CASSVDRAYYEQYF. CDR3 nucleotide sequence: TGTGCCAGCAGTGTCGACAGGGCGTACTACGAGCAGTACTTC.

The table lists this clone with a count of one. V and J are TRBV19 and TRBJ1-5, with D perhaps TRBD1 (6 bases). The CDR3 runs to 15 residues. The V and J ends lost 5 bases and 3 bases respectively, with 14 bases between them. Per germline, CDR1 LNHDA and CDR2 SQIVND (reference sequence). CDR3 coding DNA: TGTGCCAGTAGTCCTCCCGGGACAATCAATCAGCCCCAGCATTTT. Its translation is CASSPPGTINQPQHF.

This clone was detected a few times. CDR3 sequence: CASSSRDSPLHF. The CDR3 DNA is TGTGCCAGCAGTTCCAGGGATTCACCCCTCCACTTT. The chain combines TRBV6-5 with TRBJ1-6; tentatively, D is TRBD1 (5 bases). Germline CDR1 MNHEY, CDR2 SVGAGI. Trimming removed 4 bases at V and 8 bases at J, with 6 bases between. The CDR3 contains 12 residues.

CDR3 bases: TGTGCCAGCAGCGTATCCGGAGGGTGGGAGACCCAGTACTTC. The encoded protein is CASSVSGGWETQYF. V gene TRBV9 combines with J gene TRBJ2-5; tentative D call: TRBD2 (6 bases). The germline gives CDR1 SGDLS, CDR2 YYNGEE. V lost 1 base to trimming and J lost 5 bases, with 12 bases between them. The CDR3 totals 14 residues.

This clone has more than one count but fewer than ten. This chain joins TRBV10-3 and TRBJ2-3; D remains ambiguous. The V gene lost 7 bases and the J gene lost 2 bases, with 7 bases spanning the gap. This CDR3 is built from 12 residues. Per germline, CDR1 ENHRY and CDR2 SYGVKD. In nucleotides, the CDR3 is TGTGCCATCATGAGTATCACAGATACGCAGTATTTT. This encodes CAIMSITDTQYF.

This clone was detected a few times. This chain joins TRBV30 and TRBJ1-1; TRBD1 is a possible D gene (5 bases). The V and J ends lost 4 bases and 1 base respectively, with 13 bases between them. Germline V gene data show CDR1 as GTSNPN and CDR2 as SVGIG (reference sequence). The CDR3 loop spans 14 amino acids. DNA of the CDR3: TGTGCCTGGATTTCGGGGGGGAGGAACACTGAAGCTTTCTTT. Protein: CAWISGGRNTEAFF. Variable domain in full (rest from reference TRBV30 and TRBJ1-1): SQTIHQWPATLVQPVGSPLSLECTVEGTSNPNLYWYRQAAGRGLQLLFYSVGIGQISSEVPQNLSASRPQDRQFILSSKKLLLSDSGFYLCAWISGGRNTEAFFGQGTRLTVV.

This chain joins TRBV2 and TRBJ2-5, with 10 bases aligning to TRBD2. V lost 9 bases, J lost 0 bases, and 1 base stayed unmatched. The CDR3 length is 13 residues. The germline V gene encodes CDR1 SNHLY and CDR2 FYNNEI. CDR3 sequence reads: CASSGGYQETQYF. In nucleotides, the CDR3 is TGTGCCAGTAGCGGGGGGTACCAAGAGACCCAGTACTTC.

This clone has only a few counts. The chain uses TRBV5-4 and TRBJ1-1; the D gene is possibly TRBD1 (5 bases). CDR1 and CDR2 from the germline V gene are SGHNT and YYREEE (reference sequence). V lost 5 bases and J lost 0, with 14 bases in between. The CDR3 consists of 15 residues. The DNA of the CDR3 is TGTGCCAGCAGTCATCGACAGAATATGAACACTGAAGCTTTCTTT. Protein: CASSHRQNMNTEAFF.

The rearrangement joins TRBV2 to TRBJ1-5; a weak D match, TRBD1 (6 bases). Germline V gives CDR1 SNHLY, CDR2 FYNNEI. The CDR3 runs 18 residues. V lost 3 bases and J 1 base, leaving 19 bases between the germline ends. The CDR3 spells CASSDSSRGFSSNQPQHF. CDR3 sequence (DNA): TGTGCCAGCAGTGATAGTAGCAGGGGTTTTTCGAGCAATCAGCCCCAGCATTTT.

In this sample, this clone turned up a few times. This chain joins TRBV9 and TRBJ2-1; 10 nucleotides align to TRBD2. Unmatched junction bases numbered 8, after V lost 4 bases and J lost 7 bases. This CDR3 has 15 residues. Germline V gene lookup returns CDR1 SGDLS and CDR2 YYNGEE. The CDR3 region has the DNA TGTGCCAGCAGCTATCTAGCGGGAGTGGGGAATGAGCAGTTCTTC. This sequence encodes CASSYLAGVGNEQFF.

This chain uses TRBV7-2 with TRBJ2-3; 7 positions agree with TRBD2. With 2 bases clipped from V and 4 bases from J, the junction kept 9 bases outside the gene matches. This CDR3 is built from 16 residues. Germline CDR1 and CDR2: SGHTA and FQGNSA. The CDR3 here is CASSLLNGRRSDTQYF. The CDR3 DNA is TGTGCCAGCAGCTTACTTAACGGGAGGAGGTCAGATACGCAGTATTTT.

The chain uses TRBV6-5 and TRBJ2-5; D may be TRBD2 (5 bases). Germline lookup yields CDR1 MNHEY and CDR2 SVGAGI. The CDR3 sequence is 13 residues long. V dropped 4 bases and J dropped 2 bases, with 8 bases sitting between them. CDR3 bases: TGTGCCAGCAGTTCGCCGGGACAAGAGACCCAGTACTTC. Translation: CASSSPGQETQYF.

The rearrangement uses TRBV7-2 and TRBJ2-3; 12 bases line up with TRBD2. CDR1 and CDR2 from the germline V gene are SGHTA and FQGNSA. The CDR3 runs to 17 residues. Trimming removed 1 base from V and 5 bases from J; junction bases left unmatched: 7. The CDR3 DNA is TGTGCCAGCAGCTTAGTTCTAGCGGGAGGGGTTGGAGATACGCAGTATTTT. The encoded protein is CASSLVLAGGVGDTQYF.

The chain recombines TRBV4-1 with TRBJ2-7; 11 nucleotides align to TRBD2. The germline V gene encodes CDR1 MGHRA and CDR2 YSYEKL. This CDR3 region has 18 residues. With 4 bases clipped from V and 5 bases from J, the junction kept 16 bases outside the gene matches. The CDR3 DNA follows: TGCGCCAGCAGCCTCGGGGTAGCGGGAGGGCCCCGGAGAAACGAGCAGTACTTC. Translation gives CASSLGVAGGPRRNEQYF.

The genes are TRBV7-9 and TRBJ2-5; tentative D call: TRBD2 (5 bases). The CDR3 spans 14 residues. Trimming stripped 3 bases from V and 1 base from J, with 9 bases between. CDR1 and CDR2 (germline): SEHNR, FQNEAQ (reference sequence). Here the CDR3 DNA reads TGTGCCAGCAGCTTGAGGGTGGCCCAAGAGACCCAGTACTTC. Translating gives CASSLRVAQETQYF.